This TCR beta chain was sequenced for a study of cytomegalovirus exposure and HLA in healthy donors (dated by TCRdb to about 2017). Looking at the study overall: An earlier analysis of approximately 640 of the donors reported 250 to 300 Gb of sequence data and some 120 million unique TCR beta sequences from 150 million to 200 million T cells. Donor age, sex, ethnicity and CMV serostatus were compiled together with the repertoire data. Every repertoire in the discovery cohort had been generated on one and the same sequencing platform. The study aimed to test whether signatures of past pathogen exposure could be identified by cataloging public T cell receptors. To predict cytomegalovirus infection status, the study brought together high-throughput TCR immunosequencing, statistical association of individual TCRs with disease status, and machine learning. The number of donors typed differed by locus, with 629-630 for A, B, C, DRB1 and DQB1, roughly 520 for DQA1, under 610 for DPA1, and approximately 470 for DPB1. Among the roughly 370 genotyped donors, around 81% belonged to the genetic ancestry cluster associated with self-reported Caucasian donors. The study used immunosequencing to profile the T cell repertoires of several hundred subjects and linked those repertoires to cytomegalovirus serostatus. In an earlier analysis of roughly 600 of the donors, high-throughput TCR beta sequencing was used to judge whether each TCR beta V gene segment behaved as functional or pseudogenic. Rather than using new phenotypic data, the later analysis identified candidate immune exposures from TCR beta sequences and from how often those sequences occurred across donors. Across around 400 genotyped donors of the cohort, an average of about 240,000 unique TCR beta nucleotide sequences per donor were sequenced, and approximately 19% of those sequences were non-productive. About 5 DR-DQ haplotypes were handled as single units for association and clustering, since linkage in the cohort was strong. A later genetic analysis used genome-wide SNP genotypes for about 55% of the 666 donors, treating that subset as a discovery cohort. In a later analysis, previously published TCR beta repertoires from several hundred donors were re-analyzed and high-resolution HLA genotyping was added so that TCR occurrence patterns could be studied. Class I and class II HLA loci were covered by the typing at four-digit resolution. About 320 gigabases of sequencing data and tens of millions of unique TCR sequences were included in an early release covering 500 to 750 HLA-typed donors. Along with the approximately 650-subject first cohort, a separate validation cohort of approximately 110 different subjects was used. Overall study results and their limits: A further reported finding was that TCR beta sequences accurately predicted the HLA-A and HLA-B alleles for most subjects in the first cohort. Cytomegalovirus status was reported to be diagnosed by the classifier with high specificity and sensitivity in both the original and validation cohorts. Three of the identified cytomegalovirus-associated TCR beta chains were confirmed in vitro to be specific for cytomegalovirus antigens. At a false discovery rate of 0.05, a later analysis linked 16,951 TCR beta sequences to specific HLA alleles. In the study, approximately 150 TCR beta chains were listed as associated with cytomegalovirus. Immune exposure information for the cohort was limited to CMV serostatus. Compared with the approximately 670-donor mean, donors in an Asian-associated ancestry cluster had fewer N-insertions in productive TCRs, according to a later genetic analysis. According to a later analysis, TCR association rates differed among HLA loci, with DRB1 alleles showing the most associated TCRs and HLA-C alleles showing the fewest. In this cohort, only TCR beta chains were sequenced, and detectable features were limited by the absence of alpha or paired-chain data. Presence/absence analyses assumed roughly uniform sequencing depth across donors, an assumption that may not hold. In a later analysis, HLA-associated TCR beta chains showed more clonal expansion and lower generation probabilities than non-associated chains that were equally common. Several of the top co-occurrence clusters appeared to be linked to parvovirus B19, influenza, CMV and Epstein-Barr virus, according to a later analysis. Strong co-occurrence of HLA alleles, especially DR and DQ, made assigning TCR associations to individual alleles difficult. Some IMGT-functional V segments, including TRBV6-2 and TRBV6-3, could not be told apart with the 87-base-pair reads, so those segments were excluded. Because HLA typing was missing for some donors at each locus, association tests included only the typed subset. A cluster of highly shared sequence variants was judged likely to represent a technical artifact of the sequencing pipeline. In an earlier analysis of about 550 of the donors, most TCR beta V segments were observed in productive rearrangements about 87% or about 30% of the time, broadly matching IMGT annotations. Correlated functional status among segregating V segments might be attributable to linkage disequilibrium, but an unknown experimental factor could not be ruled out. Most TCR sequences were observed very rarely across donors, whereas some public TCRs were present in many individuals. The earlier analysis of some 540 of the donors excluded around 17 rarely observed V segments, including chromosome 9 orphons, because counts were too low. It was suggested by the authors that the approach could potentially be generalized to other disease states and immunological phenotypes. In a later genetic analysis, a missense DCLRE1C variant was associated with V-gene and J-gene trimming of TCR beta chains, and the association was replicated in an independent cohort. A later analysis found that most CMV-associated TCR beta chains appeared HLA-restricted, with HLA associations seemingly driven largely by CMV exposure.

The cohort comprised around 690 healthy bone marrow donors. At the time of sampling, all cohort members were nominally healthy, though unrecorded immune exposures were likely present. The donor was CMV seronegative and was included in the group of about 400 seronegative cohort members. A peripheral blood sample was collected from each donor, and TCR beta sequencing was performed on peripheral blood mononuclear cells. The Qiagen DNeasy Blood Extraction Kit was used to extract genomic DNA from the blood cell samples. Library preparation used the immunoSEQ multiplex PCR assay. The multiplex PCR relied on a mix of 60 forward primers for TCR Vbeta segments and 13 reverse primers for TCR Jbeta segments. Amplification of the CDR3 region of rearranged TCR beta genes was performed with a multiplex PCR assay on genomic DNA. The amplified TCR beta libraries were sequenced on the Illumina HiSeq System as 87-base-pair reads. Per the source publication's procedure: A later analysis counted 65 million to 90 million unique TCR beta chains across the 650 to 800 repertoires, and some 11 million of these chains were shared by at least two donors. To remove PCR and sequencing errors, raw reads were error-corrected and collapsed into unique sequences using a nearest-neighbor algorithm that merged closely related sequences. V, D and J gene segments were assigned by aligning CDR3 sequences to IMGT reference sequences. For a sequence to be retained, at least a six-nucleotide match to both a V gene segment and a J gene segment was required. Rearrangements were classified as productive when the CDR3 lacked stop codons and remained in frame with V and J, and all other rearrangements were classified as non-productive. CDR3 was defined according to IMGT convention as the region running from the second conserved V-encoded cysteine to the conserved J-encoded phenylalanine. The earlier analysis of about 620 of the donors excluded sequences that lacked an unambiguous match to a single V gene segment. An earlier analysis of 500 to 600 of the donors classified V segments as functional when productive rearrangements were above 56.7% and as segregating when the standard deviation between donors was above 5%. A statistical classification framework was built for diagnosing cytomegalovirus status from the catalog of TCR beta chain sequences. V and J gene assignment, in a later analysis, came from comparing TCR nucleotide sequences with IMGT/GENE-DB human TR gene sequences. Using the TCRdist pipeline, a later analysis assigned CDR3 sequences along with most-parsimonious VDJ recombination scenarios. In a later analysis, each TCR beta chain was defined by its CDR3 amino acid sequence together with its V-gene family, and reads without a unique V-gene family were excluded. As a way to deal with suspected cross-contamination and a sequencing artifact, a later analysis dropped approximately 590 nucleotide sequences that were highly shared and had low generation probability. In a later analysis, a clonal expansion index for each public chain was calculated from normalized within-repertoire ranks of inferred template counts. In a later analysis, generation probabilities were computed using a VDJ recombination model fitted to out-of-frame rearrangements, and the results were checked against IGoR. In a later analysis, TCR-TCR, TCR-HLA and TCR-CMV co-occurrence was scored with hypergeometric tests, and a repertoire-size bias correction was applied to TCR pairs. To estimate false discovery rates, a later analysis permuted the HLA or CMV assignments 20 times. A later analysis grouped co-occurring TCRs with DBSCAN, adding TCRdist sequence similarity when clustering within HLA-allele-positive subsets. Co-occurrence clustering excluded repertoires with fewer than 30,000 or more than 120,000 public chains, plus five with anomalous nucleotide sharing. TCRdb provides this immuneACCESS table in a form limited to in-frame rearrangements. Some clones are lacking; in checked studies, under half of them reflect an unresolved V gene, and why the rest are absent is not known. Clone size and the V and J calls come from that table; the DNA yielded D and trimming. The sample table contains 100,000 to 120,000 clones; only one count was recorded for over 70% of them. The ten largest clones take up 2.1% of the sample.

This clone was seen a handful of times. Its antigen is still unknown. Nothing much larger sits one base from this clone, and base qualities are not available. V loses 0 bases at its end and J loses 9 bases; junction bases beyond the gene matches: 7. According to the germline V gene, CDR1 reads KGHSH and CDR2 reads LQKENI. The cysteine opens and the phenylalanine closes a CDR3 of 14 amino acids. The entry retains the CDR3 DNA only, 42 bases that are in frame from base 1. Rearrangement joined TRBV18 to TRBJ2-7, with 8 bases in between that match TRBD1. This sequence originates from a young man in good health and CMV-seronegative. What was sequenced was PBMCs. The DNA sequence is given as TGTGCCAGCTCACCACCGGGACAGGCCGCCTCGCAGTACTTC. Its translation reads: CASSPPGQAASQYF. With all but the CDR3 taken from the reference TRBV18 and TRBJ2-7 genes, the full variable domain is: NAGVMQNPRHLVRRRGQEARLRCSPMKGHSHVYWYRQLPEEGLKFMVYLQKENIIDESGMPKERFSAEFPKEGPSILRIQQVVRGDSAAYFCASSPPGQAASQYFGPGTRLTVT.